The 26 T cell receptor beta chains listed next were all sequenced from one sample in a study of cytomegalovirus exposure and HLA in healthy donors (dated by TCRdb to 2016 to 2017). The library was built by means of the immunoSEQ multiplex PCR assay. What TCRdb holds here is the immuneACCESS table cut down to in-frame rearrangements. Part of the clones is not present; checked against another copy, under half of the missing clones reflect an unresolved V gene, and the others are unexplained. Present in this sample are 45,000 or so clones, over 85% of which were seen just once. Jointly, the top ten make up approximately 2% of the sample. Sequences were obtained from PBMCs. All receptors derive from a young woman in good health and CMV-seronegative.

The chain has TRBV28 and TRBJ2-7, with 9 nucleotides matching TRBD2. The CDR3 length is 14 residues. Germline-derived CDR1 and CDR2 are MDHEN and SYDVKM. V dropped 5 bases and J dropped 0; count of bases not matched to a gene: 2. The CDR3 region is CASSTTSGSYEQYF. CDR3 nucleotide sequence: TGTGCCAGCAGTACGACTAGCGGCTCCTACGAGCAGTACTTC. Full variable domain (missing parts from reference TRBV28 and TRBJ2-7): DVKVTQSSRYLVKRTGEKVFLECVQDMDHENMFWYRQDPGLGLRLIYFSYDVKMKEKGDIPEGYSVSREKKERFSLILESASTNQTSMYLCASSTTSGSYEQYFGPGTRLTVT.

The chain combines TRBV6-5 with TRBJ1-1; the match to TRBD1 covers 9 bases. Germline assignment: CDR1 MNHEY and CDR2 SVGAGI. The CDR3 consists of 14 residues. The trim removed 4 bases at V and 9 bases at J, leaving 9 bases unmatched. CDR3 amino acids: CASSSAGTGTKAFF. The CDR3 DNA sequence: TGTGCCAGCAGTTCGGCCGGGACAGGGACCAAAGCTTTCTTT.

The rearrangement joins TRBV2 to TRBJ1-6; D remains unclear. The germline V gene encodes CDR1 SNHLY and CDR2 FYNNEI. The CDR3 runs 16 residues. V lost 3 bases to trimming and J lost 10 bases, with 19 bases between them. CDR3 in DNA: TGTGCCAGCAGTGATTCCCCACTAGAAGGGAGATCACCCCTCCACTTT. This gives the protein CASSDSPLEGRSPLHF.

In DNA form, the CDR3 reads TGTGCCAGTAGTATTAGGCTGGCAGGTTGGCACTATGGCTACACCTTC. Its translation: CASSIRLAGWHYGYTF. The chain has TRBV19 and TRBJ1-2; no firm D call. Looked up from germline, CDR1 is LNHDA and CDR2 is SQIVND (reference sequence). This CDR3 has 16 residues. V dropped 3 bases and J dropped 3 bases, with 17 bases sitting between them.

This chain links TRBV30 with TRBJ1-2; weak D call: TRBD1 (6 bases). The CDR3 is 16 residues long. Trimming took 0 bases from V and 0 from J, leaving 14 bases between them. Per germline, CDR1 GTSNPN and CDR2 SVGIG (reference sequence). The CDR3 spells CAWSVQRDTTNYGYTF. For the CDR3, the DNA is TGTGCCTGGAGTGTACAACGGGACACCACTAACTATGGCTACACCTTC.

The rearrangement links TRBV10-3 to TRBJ2-1; weak D call: TRBD1 (6 bases). Trimming left V 5 bases short and J 1 base short, with 18 bases between. The CDR3 sequence is 17 residues long. The germline gives CDR1 ENHRY, CDR2 SYGVKD. The CDR3 DNA is TGTGCCATCAGTACCACCCACAAAGGACAGTCCTACAATGAGCAGTTCTTC. The encoded protein is CAISTTHKGQSYNEQFF.

The chain joins TRBV19 to TRBJ1-1; 8 positions match TRBD1. Looked up from germline, CDR1 is LNHDA and CDR2 is SQIVND (reference sequence). This CDR3 region has 15 residues. Trimming took 4 bases from V and 0 from J; bases not matched to a gene: 4. The CDR3 nucleotides read TGTGCCAGTAGTACCGCGGGACAGGTGAACACTGAAGCTTTCTTT. Residues: CASSTAGQVNTEAFF. Based on the CDR3 plus reference TRBV19 and TRBJ1-1, the full variable domain is DGGITQSPKYLFRKEGQNVTLSCEQNLNHDAMYWYRQDPGQGLRLIYYSQIVNDFQKGDIAEGYSVSREKKESFPLTVTSAQKNPTAFYLCASSTAGQVNTEAFFGQGTRLTVV.

The rearrangement links TRBV20-1 to TRBJ1-1; weak D call: TRBD1 (6 bases). V was shortened by 3 bases and J by 8 bases, with 10 bases between the two germline ends. This CDR3 is built from 11 residues. Germline CDR1 DFQATT, CDR2 SNEGSKA (reference sequence). CDR3 amino acids: CSASGQTEAFF. In nucleotides, the CDR3 is TGCAGTGCTAGCGGACAGACAGAAGCTTTCTTT.

This rearrangement joins TRBV7-2 to TRBJ2-7; 7 nucleotides agree with TRBD1. Germline-derived CDR1 and CDR2 are SGHTA and FQGNSA. This CDR3 is built from 15 residues. The V gene end was trimmed by 0 bases and the J gene end by 3 bases; junction bases not matched to a gene: 5. DNA of the CDR3: TGTGCCAGCAGCTTAGCGCTGCCAGGGGGCTACGAGCAGTACTTC. The encoded protein is CASSLALPGGYEQYF.

The V and J genes are TRBV7-9 and TRBJ1-4, with a possible D match to TRBD1 (6 bases). CDR3 length: 14 residues. The germline V gene has CDR1 SEHNR and CDR2 FQNEAQ (reference sequence). V dropped 4 bases and J dropped 7 bases, with 13 bases sitting between them. The CDR3: CASSSSGVPEKLFF. The CDR3 DNA reads TGTGCCAGCAGCTCTTCAGGGGTCCCTGAAAAACTGTTTTTT.

The chain recombines TRBV30 with TRBJ1-1; TRBD1 is a possible D gene (6 bases). The germline V gene has CDR1 GTSNPN and CDR2 SVGIG (reference sequence). This CDR3 is 13 amino acids long. V dropped 4 bases and J dropped 0 bases, with 9 bases sitting between them. The CDR3 bases are TGTGCCTGGACACAGGGAATGAACACTGAAGCTTTCTTT. It is translated as CAWTQGMNTEAFF.

V is TRBV2 and J is TRBJ1-3; D possibly corresponds to TRBD1 (5 bases). Germline loops: CDR1 SNHLY, CDR2 FYNNEI. Trimming removed 8 bases from V and 0 bases from J, with 14 bases in between. The CDR3 covers 15 residues. The CDR3 reads CASRGEFSSGNTIYF. The CDR3 DNA is TGTGCCAGCCGGGGGGAATTCAGCTCTGGAAACACCATATATTTT.

The chain uses TRBV6-1 and TRBJ2-5; 8 bases are shared with TRBD1. The J segment lost 0 bases and the V segment lost 8 bases, leaving 5 bases of the junction unmatched. The CDR3 covers 14 residues. The germline gives CDR1 MNHNS, CDR2 SASEGT. The CDR3 DNA follows: TGTGCCAGCTCTATGGGACAGGACCAAGAGACCCAGTACTTC. It is translated as CASSMGQDQETQYF.

The genes are TRBV27 and TRBJ2-1; TRBD2 matches 13 bases. CDR3 length: 19 amino acids. The V gene end was trimmed by 3 bases and the J gene end by 9 bases; junction bases not matched to a gene: 17. Germline values: CDR1 MNHEY, CDR2 SMNVEV (reference sequence). Written as DNA, the CDR3 is TGTGCCAGCAGTTTTAAAGGGGTACCGGGACTAGCGGGATTCGGTGAGCAGTTCTTC. Its protein is CASSFKGVPGLAGFGEQFF.

The J gene is TRBJ1-1, the V gene TRBV6-5, with unresolved D. V gave up 3 bases and J gave up 8 bases, with 13 bases separating them. The CDR3 is 13 amino acids. From germline, CDR1 is MNHEY and CDR2 SVGAGI. CDR3 amino acids: CASSYREGAEAFF. The CDR3 DNA reads as TGTGCCAGCAGTTATCGAGAGGGTGCCGAAGCTTTCTTT.

The J gene is TRBJ2-2, the V gene TRBV18; a weak D match, TRBD1 (5 bases). CDR1 is KGHSH, CDR2 LQKENI, per germline. CDR3 size: 15 residues. V dropped 2 bases and J dropped 5 bases, with 12 bases sitting between them. The CDR3 region has the DNA TGTGCCAGCTCACCAGGCCAGGGATCGACCGGGGAGCTGTTTTTT. Protein product: CASSPGQGSTGELFF.

This clone was recorded only once. The chain employs TRBV28 and TRBJ1-5; D remains ambiguous. This CDR3 spans 13 amino acids. Trimming took 6 bases from V and 2 from J, leaving 8 bases between them. The germline gives CDR1 MDHEN, CDR2 SYDVKM. CDR3 bases: TGTGCCAGCAGGGGGAGTGGCAATCAGCCCCAGCATTTT. Translating it yields CASRGSGNQPQHF.

The chain carries TRBV2 and TRBJ2-3, with a tentative D call TRBD1 (6 bases). The V gene's germline CDR1 is SNHLY and CDR2 FYNNEI. Trimming left V 5 bases short and J 2 bases short, with 14 bases between. The CDR3 covers 15 residues. Here the CDR3 DNA reads TGTGCCAGCAGTCGGGACACTAAACCCACAGATACGCAGTATTTT. Translating gives CASSRDTKPTDTQYF.

The J gene is TRBJ2-6, the V gene TRBV28; perhaps TRBD1 as D (6 bases). V was shortened by 8 bases and J by 0 bases, with 17 bases between the two germline ends. CDR1 is MDHEN and CDR2 is SYDVKM in the germline V gene. CDR3 length: 17 residues. DNA for the CDR3: TGTGCCAGCGGTAGGACAGCTGGAAGCTCTGGGGCCAACGTCCTGACTTTC. Protein sequence: CASGRTAGSSGANVLTF.

This clone was seen once. This rearrangement joins TRBV5-6 to TRBJ1-2; D unresolved. The CDR3 sequence is 14 residues long. Germline V CDR1 and CDR2: SGHDT, YYEEEE. Trimming shortened V by 1 base and J by 3 bases, and 10 bases separated the two germline ends. CDR3 nucleotides: TGTGCCAGCAGCTTGTCGAGGGCTCACTATGGCTACACCTTC. It specifies CASSLSRAHYGYTF.

This chain uses TRBV5-1 with TRBJ2-7, with TRBD1 identical over 10 bases. CDR3 length: 13 residues. Germline CDR1 reads SGHRS; CDR2 reads YFSETQ. V lost 6 bases, J lost 6 bases, and 6 bases stayed unmatched. CDR3 in amino acids: CASNGQGVGEQYF. DNA of the CDR3: TGCGCCAGCAACGGACAGGGGGTCGGCGAGCAGTACTTC.

The V and J genes are TRBV6-4 and TRBJ2-3; D is uncertain. Germline V gene lookup returns CDR1 MRHNA and CDR2 SNTAGT. V was shortened by 3 bases and J by 2 bases, with 12 bases between the two germline ends. The CDR3 runs to 15 residues. The DNA of the CDR3 is TGTGCCAGCAGTGATTCTCAGGAACCCACAGATACGCAGTATTTT. The encoded protein is CASSDSQEPTDTQYF.

This clone has just one count. The chain joins TRBV28 to TRBJ1-2, with a weak D call TRBD1 (5 bases). CDR1 is MDHEN and CDR2 is SYDVKM in the germline V gene. Trimming cost V 2 bases and J 4 bases, with 14 bases left between them. The CDR3 is 15 amino acids. CDR3 region: CASSLRGGESYGYTF. In DNA form, the CDR3 reads TGTGCCAGCAGTTTAAGGGGAGGAGAGTCCTATGGCTACACCTTC.

This clone turned up a few times. This chain joins TRBV27 and TRBJ2-2; D not certain. The CDR3 totals 12 residues. V was trimmed by 3 bases and J by 4 bases, leaving 3 bases between them. Germline loops: CDR1 MNHEY, CDR2 SMNVEV (reference sequence). CDR3 sequence reads: CASSFITGELFF. CDR3 in DNA: TGTGCCAGCAGTTTTATCACCGGGGAGCTGTTTTTT.

This clone appeared once. The CDR3 is CASSLLLGPDTQYF. In DNA, the CDR3 is TGCGCCAGCAGTCTGTTACTAGGCCCAGATACGCAGTATTTT. V gene TRBV10-2 combines with J gene TRBJ2-3, with D possibly matching TRBD2 (5 bases). Trimming left V 5 bases short and J 4 bases short, with 13 bases between. This CDR3 comprises 14 residues. Germline values: CDR1 WSHSY, CDR2 SAAADI.

The chain carries TRBV11-1 and TRBJ2-5, with 10 nucleotides matching TRBD1. This CDR3 is built from 15 residues. Germline CDR1 SGHAT, CDR2 FQDESV (reference sequence). After removal of 5 bases from V and 4 bases from J, the junction contained 7 bases not matched to a gene. The CDR3 DNA reads as TGTGCCAGCAGCCGTGGGACAGGGGCTGCAGAGACCCAGTACTTC. Its translation: CASSRGTGAAETQYF.